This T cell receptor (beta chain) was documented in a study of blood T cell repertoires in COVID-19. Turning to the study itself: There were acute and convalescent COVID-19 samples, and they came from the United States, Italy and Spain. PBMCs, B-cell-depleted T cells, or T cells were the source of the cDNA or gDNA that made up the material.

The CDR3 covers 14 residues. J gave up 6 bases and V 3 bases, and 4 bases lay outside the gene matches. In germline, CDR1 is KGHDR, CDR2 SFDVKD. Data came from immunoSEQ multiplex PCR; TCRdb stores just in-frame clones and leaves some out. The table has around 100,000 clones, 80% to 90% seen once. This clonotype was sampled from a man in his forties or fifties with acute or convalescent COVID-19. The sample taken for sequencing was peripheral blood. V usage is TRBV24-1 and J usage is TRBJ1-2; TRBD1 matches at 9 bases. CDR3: CATSDRGQGDGYTF. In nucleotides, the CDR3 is TGTGCCACCAGTGATAGGGGACAGGGAGATGGCTACACCTTC.